These 13 T cell receptor beta chains originate from one sample sequenced in a study of low-dose radiotherapy and immunotherapy resistance in tumors. cDNA synthesis used a TRAV/TRBV-specific primer set for both chains. TCRs were put through 15 to 25 PCR cycles of amplification with Phusion. A constant-region primer and the V-primer adapter served as the primer pair. From the reads, TCRdb called clonotypes with MiXCR, one entry per CDR3 protein. The sample includes more than 70,000 distinct CDR3 sequences, roughly 31% seen only once; the top ten take 8.5% to 14%. This sample's time point: before trial treatment. Sequencing was performed on PBMCs, taken before treatment. Every receptor here comes from a female donor with ovarian cancer.

This clonotype was found many times. The gene calls are TRBV6-2 or TRBV6-3 and TRBJ2-2; no clear D. Germline V lookup: CDR1 MNHEY, CDR2 SVGEGT. The CDR3 is 16 amino acids. The V end lost 7 bases, the J end lost 6 bases, and 21 bases lay between the germline ends. Here the CDR3 reads CASTTNSLVFPGELFF. The DNA for the CDR3 is TGTGCCAGCACCACAAACAGCTTGGTCTTCCCCGGGGAGCTGTTTTTT.

Many counts were recorded for this clonotype. The V call is TRBV6-5, the J call TRBJ2-2, with D perhaps assigned TRBD1 or TRBD2 (6 bases each). CDR1 is MNHEY and CDR2 is SVGAGI in the germline V gene. CDR3 length equals 13 residues. Trimming pared 6 bases from V and 6 bases from J, leaving 11 bases between. The CDR3 bases are TGTGCCAGCAGATCCGGGGGCTCCGGGGAGCTGTTTTTT. Protein: CASRSGGSGELFF.

There are many counts of this clonotype. The V and J genes are TRBV5-1 and TRBJ2-7; D is ambiguous. This CDR3 is 14 amino acids long. V lost 1 base and J 2 bases, leaving 10 bases between the germline ends. Germline lookup yields CDR1 SGHRS and CDR2 YFSETQ. Here the CDR3 reads CASSLSSRPYEQYF. The CDR3 nucleotides are TGCGCCAGCAGCTTGTCATCGAGGCCCTACGAGCAGTACTTC.

Ten or more counts support this clonotype. The chain combines TRBV4-1 with TRBJ2-7; 7 bases agree with TRBD1. Germline V gene lookup returns CDR1 MGHRA and CDR2 YSYEKL. The CDR3 covers 17 residues. Germline trimming cut 0 bases from V and 2 bases from J; bases unmatched to any gene: 10. CDR3 DNA sequence: TGCGCCAGCAGCCAAGAACTCGGGACAGCAATTACCTACGAGCAGTACTTC. Translation: CASSQELGTAITYEQYF.

This chain joins TRBV7-6 and TRBJ2-3; no clear D. Trimming pared 3 bases from V and 0 bases from J, leaving 7 bases between. Germline loops: CDR1 SGHVS, CDR2 FNYEAQ. The CDR3 loop spans 14 amino acids. The CDR3 coding sequence is TGTGCCAGCAGCTTTGTTAGTAGCACAGATACGCAGTATTTT. Residues: CASSFVSSTDTQYF. Full variable domain (rest looked up from reference TRBV7-6 and TRBJ2-3): GAGVSQSPRYKVTKRGQDVALRCDPISGHVSLYWYRQALGQGPEFLTYFNYEAQQDKSGLPNDRFSAERPEGSISTLTIQRTEQRDSAMYRCASSFVSSTDTQYFGPGTRLTVL.

The rearrangement joins TRBV6-2 or TRBV6-3 to TRBJ2-3; 11 positions agree with TRBD2. The germline V gene encodes CDR1 MNHEY and CDR2 SVGEGT. There are 16 residues in the CDR3. J gave up 5 bases and V 5 bases, and 9 bases lay outside the gene matches. The CDR3 coding sequence is TGTGCCAGCAGTCTAGGCCCGGGACTAGCGGAAGATACGCAGTATTTT. This sequence encodes CASSLGPGLAEDTQYF.

This clonotype came up many times. The chain has TRBV20-1 and TRBJ1-3; weak D call: TRBD1 (5 bases). There are 14 residues in the CDR3. Looked up from germline, CDR1 is DFQATT and CDR2 is SNEGSKA (reference sequence). Deletions cut 0 bases from V and 2 bases from J, with 8 bases between. The CDR3 spells CSARDGGAGNTIYF. CDR3 nucleotides: TGCAGTGCTAGAGATGGAGGGGCTGGAAACACCATATATTTT.

This clonotype was observed many times. The genes are TRBV7-2 and TRBJ2-1; no reliable D call. V was shortened by 3 bases and J by 6 bases, with 9 bases between the two germline ends. The CDR3 has 13 amino acids. From germline, CDR1 is SGHTA and CDR2 FQGNSA. The CDR3 nucleotides are TGTGCCAGCAGCTTCAGGATGGGCAATGAGCAGTTCTTC. Translated, it gives CASSFRMGNEQFF.

The chain links TRBV29-1 to TRBJ2-4; the D call may be TRBD1 or TRBD2 (5 bases each). This CDR3 contains 11 residues. Germline V gene sequence: CDR1 SQVTM, CDR2 ANQGSEA. V dropped 5 bases and J dropped 7 bases, with 9 bases sitting between them. The CDR3 sequence: CSVRDRNIQYF. The CDR3 region has the DNA TGCAGCGTTAGGGACCGCAACATTCAGTACTTC.

This clonotype was detected ten times or more. This chain connects TRBV20-1 to TRBJ2-1, with D maybe TRBD2 (5 bases). V lost 5 bases and J 1 base, leaving 15 bases between the germline ends. The germline V gene encodes CDR1 DFQATT and CDR2 SNEGSKA (reference sequence). The length of the CDR3 is 15 residues. CDR3: CSALAPGSSYNEQFF. The CDR3 nucleotides read TGCAGTGCTCTCGCCCCGGGGTCTTCCTACAATGAGCAGTTCTTC.

This clonotype appeared many times. J is TRBJ2-1 and V is TRBV2; 12 positions agree with TRBD2. CDR3 length: 15 amino acids. The ends lost 5 bases at V and 2 bases at J; junction bases unmatched: 1. Germline V gene lookup returns CDR1 SNHLY and CDR2 FYNNEI. Here the CDR3 reads CASSLAGGPYNEQFF. The CDR3 coding sequence is TGTGCCAGCAGTCTAGCGGGAGGGCCCTACAATGAGCAGTTCTTC.

This clonotype was detected a few times. This chain joins TRBV20-1 and TRBJ2-7; 9 nucleotides match TRBD2. With V trimmed by 1 base and J by 0 bases, 7 bases remained unmatched. Looked up from germline, CDR1 is DFQATT and CDR2 is SNEGSKA (reference sequence). The CDR3 has 16 amino acids. CDR3 sequence (DNA): TGCAGTGCTAGAGTGGGGCGGGAGGGTTTCTCCTACGAGCAGTACTTC. Encoded protein: CSARVGREGFSYEQYF.

This clonotype was detected ten times or more. The chain recombines TRBV5-6 with TRBJ2-1, with 8 bases identical to TRBD2. Germline trimming cut 1 base from V and 8 bases from J; bases unmatched to any gene: 11. The CDR3 length is 16 residues. The germline gives CDR1 SGHDT, CDR2 YYEEEE. CDR3 sequence reads: CASSLRGMRGDDEQFF. The CDR3 coding sequence is TGTGCCAGCAGCTTGAGGGGGATGCGGGGGGACGATGAGCAGTTCTTC.